The rows below give T cell receptor beta chains drawn from one sample of a study of Graves' ophthalmopathy and Graves' hyperthyroidism. MiXCR, run by TCRdb on the multiplex PCR reads, gives a single entry per CDR3 protein. This table has hundreds of thousands of distinct CDR3 sequences, over 40% appearing once. Material: peripheral blood. The receptors shown here come from an adult man with Graves' ophthalmopathy. Each CDR3 is given with its conserved first and last residue. A D gene is named only where the DNA matches it firmly. Only part of the rows carry a size: once, few, many, or a class if the clone is expanded.

V gene: TRBV2; clone size: -; D gene: -; J gene: TRBJ1-5; CDR3 protein: CASSVLSGRRETQHF; CDR3 DNA: TGTGCCAGCAGTGTTCTGAGCGGGAGGAGGGAGACCCAGCATTTT
V gene: TRBV7-9; clone size: few; D gene: TRBD1; J gene: TRBJ2-7; CDR3 protein: CASSLNSVNRGKEQYF; CDR3 DNA: TGTGCCAGCAGCCTAAACTCTGTAAACAGGGGGAAGGAGCAGTACTTC
V gene: TRBV11-1; clone size: -; D gene: -; J gene: TRBJ1-2; CDR3 protein: CASSKDNYGYTF; CDR3 DNA: TGTGCCAGCAGCAAGGACAACTATGGCTACACCTTC
V gene: TRBV5-1; clone size: -; D gene: -; J gene: TRBJ2-7; CDR3 protein: CASSRWTAAYEQYF; CDR3 DNA: TGCGCCAGCAGCCGCTGGACAGCTGCCTACGAGCAGTACTTC
V gene: TRBV5-6; clone size: many; D gene: -; J gene: TRBJ2-7; CDR3 protein: CASSLGIGLYEQYF; CDR3 DNA: TGTGCCAGCAGCTTGGGGATAGGGCTCTACGAGCAGTACTTC
V gene: TRBV20-1; clone size: -; D gene: -; J gene: TRBJ1-1; CDR3 protein: CSARKGGGNTEAFF; CDR3 DNA: TGCAGTGCTAGAAAGGGGGGGGGAAATACTGAAGCTTTCTTT
V gene: TRBV2; clone size: many; D gene: -; J gene: TRBJ1-1; CDR3 protein: CASSEGKGLSTEAFF; CDR3 DNA: TGTGCCAGCAGTGAAGGGAAGGGGCTGAGTACTGAAGCTTTCTTT
V gene: TRBV18; clone size: few; D gene: -; J gene: TRBJ2-6; CDR3 protein: CASSPQDHGANVLTF; CDR3 DNA: TGTGCCAGCTCACCTCAGGATCATGGGGCCAACGTCCTGACTTTC
V gene: TRBV7-1; clone size: -; D gene: -; J gene: TRBJ1-2; CDR3 protein: CASSSGRRKYGYTF; CDR3 DNA: TGTGCCAGCAGCTCTGGACGCCGCAAGTATGGCTACACCTTC
V gene: TRBV29-1; clone size: few; D gene: TRBD1; J gene: TRBJ2-7; CDR3 protein: CSVKQGYEQYF; CDR3 DNA: TGCAGCGTCAAACAGGGGTACGAGCAGTACTTC
V gene: TRBV2; clone size: -; D gene: TRBD2; J gene: TRBJ2-5; CDR3 protein: CASRRTSGETQYF; CDR3 DNA: TGTGCCAGCAGGCGGACTAGCGGAGAGACCCAGTACTTC
V gene: TRBV5-6; clone size: -; D gene: TRBD1; J gene: TRBJ1-2; CDR3 protein: CASSWGQTDYGYTF; CDR3 DNA: TGTGCCAGCAGCTGGGGACAGACCGACTATGGCTACACCTTC
V gene: TRBV2; clone size: many; D gene: -; J gene: TRBJ1-5; CDR3 protein: CASSGEEQPQHF; CDR3 DNA: TGTGCCAGCAGTGGGGAAGAGCAGCCCCAGCATTTT
V gene: TRBV20-1; clone size: many; D gene: -; J gene: TRBJ1-5; CDR3 protein: CSARVGVGDSGPQHF; CDR3 DNA: TGCAGTGCTAGAGTAGGTGTTGGGGACTCCGGGCCCCAGCATTTT
V gene: TRBV20-1; clone size: -; D gene: -; J gene: TRBJ2-7; CDR3 protein: CSATFRGTSDEQYF; CDR3 DNA: TGCAGTGCTACCTTCAGGGGGACTAGTGACGAGCAGTACTTC
V gene: TRBV7-9; clone size: once; D gene: -; J gene: TRBJ1-5; CDR3 protein: CASSQDQWGSSNQPQHF; CDR3 DNA: TGTGCCAGCAGCCAAGATCAATGGGGGAGTAGCAATCAGCCCCAGCATTTT
V gene: TRBV30; clone size: -; D gene: -; J gene: TRBJ2-2; CDR3 protein: CAWTQDGYTGELFF; CDR3 DNA: TGTGCCTGGACCCAGGACGGATACACCGGGGAGCTGTTTTTT
V gene: TRBV29-1; clone size: -; D gene: TRBD1; J gene: TRBJ2-7; CDR3 protein: CSVVGQGNLDEQYF; CDR3 DNA: TGCAGCGTTGTTGGACAGGGGAATCTGGACGAGCAGTACTTC
V gene: TRBV7-3; clone size: -; D gene: -; J gene: TRBJ1-4; CDR3 protein: CASSLYPRAREKLFF; CDR3 DNA: TGTGCCAGCAGCTTATATCCCAGGGCAAGGGAAAAACTGTTTTTT
V gene: TRBV2; clone size: many; D gene: -; J gene: TRBJ2-1; CDR3 protein: CASSGSSTAENEQFF; CDR3 DNA: TGTGCCAGCTCGGGGAGCTCGACGGCAGAAAATGAGCAGTTCTTC
V gene: TRBV2; clone size: -; D gene: TRBD1; J gene: TRBJ2-2; CDR3 protein: CASRDDTGVRTGELFF; CDR3 DNA: TGTGCCAGCAGGGACGACACAGGGGTCCGTACCGGGGAGCTGTTTTTT
V gene: TRBV5-6; clone size: -; D gene: -; J gene: TRBJ1-4; CDR3 protein: CASSWTDPNEKLFF; CDR3 DNA: TGTGCCAGCAGCTGGACGGATCCTAATGAAAAACTGTTTTTT
V gene: TRBV7-8; clone size: once; D gene: TRBD1; J gene: TRBJ2-5; CDR3 protein: CASSLGQGVQETQYF; CDR3 DNA: TGTGCCAGCAGCTTGGGACAGGGGGTCCAAGAGACCCAGTACTTC
V gene: TRBV15; clone size: many; D gene: TRBD1; J gene: TRBJ2-5; CDR3 protein: CATGQTDGGETQYF; CDR3 DNA: TGTGCCACGGGACAGACCGATGGGGGAGAGACCCAGTACTTC
V gene: TRBV2; clone size: many; D gene: -; J gene: TRBJ2-1; CDR3 protein: CASLRRVALLRNEQFF; CDR3 DNA: TGTGCCAGCTTAAGGAGGGTTGCCCTTCTCAGGAATGAGCAGTTCTTC